A single sample is the source of the 17 T cell receptor beta chains below, sequenced in a study of cytomegalovirus exposure and HLA in healthy donors. The primer mix had 60 Vbeta and 13 Jbeta primers. Using immunoSEQ multiplex PCR, the repertoire was profiled, and TCRdb retains in-frame clones only, with some absent. The sample lists 150,000 to 180,000 clones, roughly 80% occurring once. Sequencing was done on a sample of PBMCs. The receptors were gathered from a woman between 35 and 50 years old in good health and CMV-seronegative.

The chain is built from TRBV4-1 and TRBJ2-3, with D maybe TRBD2 (5 bases). CDR1 is MGHRA, CDR2 YSYEKL, per germline. The ends were cut back, 4 bases at V and 0 bases at J, with 14 bases in the middle. CDR3 size: 16 residues. CDR3 amino acids: CASSPASRVSTDTQYF. The CDR3 DNA reads TGCGCCAGCAGCCCAGCCTCGCGGGTGAGCACAGATACGCAGTATTTT.

This chain connects TRBV5-8 to TRBJ1-1; D call uncertain. This CDR3 spans 13 amino acids. CDR1 is SGHTS, CDR2 YDEGEE, per germline. V lost 1 base to trimming and J lost 0 bases, with 4 bases between them. The CDR3 spells CASSLYMNTEAFF. The CDR3 nucleotides read TGTGCCAGCAGCTTGTACATGAACACTGAAGCTTTCTTT.

The chain carries TRBV29-1 and TRBJ2-1; 9 bases map to TRBD1. Trimming removed 6 bases from V and 1 base from J; junction bases left unmatched: 7. The CDR3 length is 15 residues. Germline assignment: CDR1 SQVTM and CDR2 ANQGSEA. CDR3 sequence (DNA): TGCAGCGTCAATAAAGGGACAGGGTCCTACAATGAGCAGTTCTTC. Protein product: CSVNKGTGSYNEQFF.

The chain has TRBV5-4 and TRBJ2-3; a weak D match, TRBD2 (6 bases). The CDR3 runs 15 residues. V lost 4 bases and J lost 7, with 19 bases in between. Per the germline V gene, CDR1 is SGHNT and CDR2 is YYREEE (reference sequence). CDR3 protein: CASSARGLGMNTQYF. In nucleotides, the CDR3 is TGTGCCAGCAGCGCCCGGGGACTGGGTATGAATACGCAGTATTTT.

This chain joins TRBV5-4 and TRBJ2-1, with 8 bases aligning to TRBD2. The length of the CDR3 is 15 residues. V lost 4 bases and J lost 4; bases outside the gene matches: 7. The germline CDR1 and CDR2 sequences are SGHNT and YYREEE (reference sequence). CDR3 residues: CASSRSGSHYNEQFF. The CDR3 DNA sequence: TGTGCCAGCAGCCGGAGCGGGAGCCATTACAATGAGCAGTTCTTC.

The rearrangement links TRBV7-9 to TRBJ2-5, with a tentative D call TRBD2 (5 bases). Germline lookup yields CDR1 SEHNR and CDR2 FQNEAQ (reference sequence). Trimming took 5 bases from V and 5 from J, leaving 15 bases between them. This CDR3 spans 14 amino acids. The CDR3, as DNA: TGTGCCAGCAGCCCGCAGGACTTCGGTGAGACCCAGTACTTC. Translation: CASSPQDFGETQYF.

The rearrangement uses TRBV21-1 and TRBJ2-3; TRBD1, the D gene given by the table, was not confirmed from the DNA. TRBV21-1 is a known pseudogene. This CDR3 region has 18 residues. CDR3 nucleotide sequence: TGTGCCAGCAGCAAACAATCGATCAATACAGGGCTCGGGGATACGCAGTATTTT. It encodes CASSKQSINTGLGDTQYF.

This clone occurred once. The junction does not match germline at one end; this may be a read error. The V and J genes are TRBV9 and TRBJ2-3, with a tentative D call TRBD2 (6 bases). This CDR3 spans 13 amino acids. CDR1 and CDR2 (germline): SGDLS, YYNGEE. This chain's CDR3 is CASSVGEDHTQCF. The CDR3 bases are TGTGCCAGCAGCGTAGGGGAGGATCATACGCAGTGTTTT.

The chain joins TRBV7-6 to TRBJ2-7; TRBD2 matches 7 bases. The germline V gene has CDR1 SGHVS and CDR2 FNYEAQ. This CDR3 contains 13 residues. Trimming took 5 bases from V and 6 from J; bases not matched to a gene: 7. The CDR3, as DNA: TGTGCCAGCAGCCCGGGGAGGGTGAGCGAGCAGTACTTC. This encodes CASSPGRVSEQYF.

The genes are TRBV5-6 and TRBJ1-6; D is unclear. V was shortened by 1 base and J by 6 bases, with 8 bases between the two germline ends. CDR3 length: 14 amino acids. Germline-derived CDR1 and CDR2 are SGHDT and YYEEEE. CDR3: CASSLQVVNSPLHF. DNA for the CDR3: TGTGCCAGCAGCTTGCAGGTTGTTAATTCACCCCTCCACTTT.

The chain employs TRBV18 and TRBJ1-1; 7 nucleotides line up with TRBD1. The CDR3 spans 16 residues. Unmatched junction bases numbered 10, after V lost 6 bases and J lost 0 bases. CDR1 and CDR2 from the germline V gene are KGHSH and LQKENI. The CDR3 spells CASSPRDSAMNTEAFF. The CDR3, as DNA: TGTGCCAGCTCGCCTCGGGACAGCGCAATGAACACTGAAGCTTTCTTT.

The chain employs TRBV7-6 and TRBJ1-2; D perhaps matches TRBD1 (5 bases). The ends were cut back, 1 base at V and 11 bases at J, with 17 bases in the middle. CDR1 is SGHVS and CDR2 is FNYEAQ in the germline V gene. CDR3 size: 14 residues. The CDR3 DNA sequence: TGTGCCAGCAGCTTAGTGGACGGGACTCAACGGTACACCTTC. It yields the protein CASSLVDGTQRYTF.

This clone has more than one count but fewer than ten. The chain combines TRBV7-8 with TRBJ1-2, with D perhaps matching TRBD1 (5 bases). The CDR3 loop spans 16 amino acids. The V gene's germline CDR1 is SGHVS and CDR2 FQNEAQ. Deletions cut 0 bases from V and 6 bases from J, with 17 bases between. The CDR3 here is CASSLALRAGKNGYTF. CDR3 DNA: TGTGCCAGCAGCTTAGCACTAAGGGCAGGGAAGAATGGCTACACCTTC.

V usage is TRBV28 and J usage is TRBJ2-7; 7 nucleotides agree with TRBD2. The trim removed 10 bases at V and 0 bases at J, leaving 12 bases unmatched. Looked up from germline, CDR1 is MDHEN and CDR2 is SYDVKM. This CDR3 has 15 residues. The CDR3 DNA is TGTGCCACCCTGGGGGGGACCCTCTTCTCCTACGAGCAGTACTTC. It translates to CATLGGTLFSYEQYF.

The chain uses TRBV29-1 and TRBJ1-2; D gene ambiguous. The CDR3 sequence is 12 residues long. V lost 6 bases, J lost 4 bases, and 12 bases lay in between. The germline gives CDR1 SQVTM, CDR2 ANQGSEA. Written as DNA, the CDR3 is TGCAGCGTGGTTTCCGACTCCTATGGCTACACCTTC. Protein product: CSVVSDSYGYTF.

This sequence joins TRBV14 and TRBJ2-5; D uncertain. This CDR3 spans 15 amino acids. The germline V gene has CDR1 SGHDN and CDR2 FVKESK. Trimming stripped 0 bases from V and 2 bases from J, with 10 bases between. The DNA of the CDR3 is TGTGCCAGCAGCCAAGAAAGACTGATACAAGAGACCCAGTACTTC. Translating it yields CASSQERLIQETQYF.

J is TRBJ2-7 and V is TRBV7-9; 9 nucleotides match TRBD1. The ends lost 5 bases at V and 5 bases at J; junction bases unmatched: 7. The CDR3 sequence is 14 residues long. Germline CDR1 SEHNR, CDR2 FQNEAQ (reference sequence). The CDR3 loop is CASSPGTGRNEQYF. The CDR3 nucleotides read TGTGCCAGCAGCCCCGGGACAGGGAGGAACGAGCAGTACTTC.